This TCR beta chain was captured by sequencing in a study of blood T cell repertoires in COVID-19. Study details: In each case, the material was cDNA or gDNA derived from T cells, B-cell-depleted T cells, or PBMCs.

The table came from immunoSEQ multiplex PCR; TCRdb's copy has only in-frame clones and leaves some out. The table includes 110,000 to 150,000 clones, 85% to 90% detected once. V lost 5 bases and J 0 bases, leaving 8 bases between the germline ends. The germline CDR1 and CDR2 sequences are SEHNR and FQNEAQ (reference sequence). The CDR3 length is 14 residues. Sequencing was done on a sample of peripheral blood. The receptor was isolated from a man aged 55 to 70 with active or convalescent COVID-19. This rearrangement joins TRBV7-9 to TRBJ1-3; D is uncertain. The CDR3 DNA reads as TGTGCCAGCAGCGAGGGAATCTCTGGAAACACCATATATTTT. Its protein product is CASSEGISGNTIYF.